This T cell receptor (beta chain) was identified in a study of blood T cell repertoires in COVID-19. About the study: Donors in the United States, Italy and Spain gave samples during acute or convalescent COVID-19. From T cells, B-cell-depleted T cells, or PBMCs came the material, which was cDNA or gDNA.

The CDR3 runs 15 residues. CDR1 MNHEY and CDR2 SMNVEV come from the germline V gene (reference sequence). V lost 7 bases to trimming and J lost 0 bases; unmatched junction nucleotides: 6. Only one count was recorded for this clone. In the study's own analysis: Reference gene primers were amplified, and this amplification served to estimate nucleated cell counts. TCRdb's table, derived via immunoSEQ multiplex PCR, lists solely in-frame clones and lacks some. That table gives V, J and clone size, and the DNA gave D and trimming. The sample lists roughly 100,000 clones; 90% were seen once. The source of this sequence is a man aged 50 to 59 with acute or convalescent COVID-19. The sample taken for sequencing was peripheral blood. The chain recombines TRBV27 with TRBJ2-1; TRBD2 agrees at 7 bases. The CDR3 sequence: CASIRGGSSYNEQFF. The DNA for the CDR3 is TGTGCCAGCATCCGGGGCGGGAGCTCCTACAATGAGCAGTTCTTC.